This TCR beta chain was sequenced for a study of T cell repertoires in cytomegalovirus infection. Looking at the study overall: Public TCR beta signatures were indicative of both CMV infection and a matching HLA type.

TCRdb ran MiXCR on the reads and lists one entry per CDR3 protein. The sample shows around 490,000 distinct CDR3 sequences, about a quarter of them seen only once. This clonotype was picked up a small number of times. The source is a human donor in good health (CMV status not recorded). Some clones in this sample may be carry-over from other donors' samples. The specimen sequenced was PBMCs.

Written as DNA, the CDR3 is TGTGCCAGCAGTGAAGCGCTGGGGCGCGGTGAGACCCAGTACTTC. Translation: CASSEALGRGETQYF. The chain carries TRBV6-1 and TRBJ2-5; the D gene is possibly TRBD1 (5 bases). Germline-derived CDR1 and CDR2 are MNHNS and SASEGT. The ends were cut back, 0 bases at V and 5 bases at J, with 13 bases in the middle. This CDR3 is built from 15 residues.